This T cell receptor (beta chain) was observed in a study of vaccination and CD4 T cells after COVID-19. CDR1 and CDR2 from the germline V gene are LGHDT and YNNKEL (reference sequence). V was cut by 3 bases and J by 7 bases, with 7 bases left in between. The CDR3 sequence is 12 residues long. Details on this clonotype: The target antigen is unknown.

Treatment defined: approximately 10-day PBMC culture with coronavirus spike peptide pools or control peptides (ViraFEST assay). On days 3 and 7, half the medium was swapped for fresh IL-2-containing medium. Sequenced with the Oncomine TCR Beta short-read assay was DNA taken from cultured CD4+ T cells. TCRdb ran MiXCR on the PCR reads and lists one entry per CDR3 protein. The data show roughly 9,900 distinct CDR3 sequences, about 28% seen once. The origin of this receptor is a human donor who had recovered from COVID-19. Input material: CD4+ T cells from blood, cultured in vitro. V usage is TRBV3-1 and J usage is TRBJ1-5; the D is unclear. CDR3 region: CASSQGKQPQHF. The CDR3 DNA follows: TGTGCCAGCAGCCAGGGGAAGCAGCCCCAGCATTTT.